This is a list of T cell receptor beta chains from one sample in a study of identifying expanded T cells in peripheral blood. The method was immunoSEQ multiplex PCR; TCRdb's version includes in-frame clones alone and lacks a portion of them. Here the sample spans about 50,000 clones, about 85% being singletons. Sequenced: blood. Receptors originate from a person aged 18 to 70 in good health. The conserved cysteine and the conserved F or W are not part of the CDR3 here. The D gene is left open where the match is weak.

V,D,CDR3
TRBV19,NA,ASSIGDLSYNEQF
TRBV19,NA,ASSGGLSTEAF
TRBV13,TRBD2,ASSSWTSGRGSEQF
TRBV30,NA,AWSLGLLPEAF
TRBV2,NA,ASSQGYSNQPQH
TRBV29-1,TRBD2,SVAHPSGVQF
TRBV7-9,NA,ASSLYPKTQY
TRBV19,NA,ASSRSGNQPQH
TRBV23-1,NA,ASDDLVGNRTKNTEAF
TRBV6-1,TRBD1,ASSEAFQGAYYGYT
TRBV5-1,NA,ASSPNGSGGNTIY
TRBV7-9,TRBD1,ASRKGGGASGYGYT
TRBV2,NA,ASMELALEETQY
TRBV29-1,NA,SVGSGTNTEAF
TRBV6-6,TRBD1,ASSYHPGQVNYGYT
TRBV5-6,NA,ASSSSDLFREKLF
TRBV11-2,TRBD1,ASSFGTGRTEAF
TRBV18,NA,ASSPGPYEQY
TRBV25-1,TRBD1,ASSGTGGNYGYT